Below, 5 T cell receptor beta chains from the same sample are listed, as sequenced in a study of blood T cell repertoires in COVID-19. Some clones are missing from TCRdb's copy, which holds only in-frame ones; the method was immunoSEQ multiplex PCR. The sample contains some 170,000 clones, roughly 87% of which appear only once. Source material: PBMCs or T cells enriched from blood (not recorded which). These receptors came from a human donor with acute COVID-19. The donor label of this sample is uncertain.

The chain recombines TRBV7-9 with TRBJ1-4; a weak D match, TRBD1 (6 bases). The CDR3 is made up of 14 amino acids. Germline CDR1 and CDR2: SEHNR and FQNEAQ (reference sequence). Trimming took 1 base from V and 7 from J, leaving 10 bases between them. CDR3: CASSLGGQSEKLFF. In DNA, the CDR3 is TGTGCCAGCAGCTTAGGAGGACAGAGTGAAAAACTGTTTTTT.

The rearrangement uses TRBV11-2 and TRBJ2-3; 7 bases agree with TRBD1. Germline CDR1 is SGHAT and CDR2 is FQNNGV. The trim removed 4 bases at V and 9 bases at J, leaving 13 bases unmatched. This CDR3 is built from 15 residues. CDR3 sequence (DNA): TGTGCCAGCAGCTCCGACAGGGTGTTTAGCTGGACGCAGTATTTT. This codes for CASSSDRVFSWTQYF.

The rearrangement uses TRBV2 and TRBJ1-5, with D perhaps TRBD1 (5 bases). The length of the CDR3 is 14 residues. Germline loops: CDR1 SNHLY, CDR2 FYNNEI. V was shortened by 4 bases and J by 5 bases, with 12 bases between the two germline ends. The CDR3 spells CASSVFRVDQPQHF. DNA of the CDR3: TGTGCCAGCAGTGTGTTCAGGGTGGATCAGCCCCAGCATTTT. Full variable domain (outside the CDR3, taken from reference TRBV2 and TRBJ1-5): EPEVTQTPSHQVTQMGQEVILRCVPISNHLYFYWYRQILGQKVEFLVSFYNNEISEKSEIFDDQFSVERPDGSNFTLKIRSTKLEDSAMYFCASSVFRVDQPQHFGDGTRLSIL.

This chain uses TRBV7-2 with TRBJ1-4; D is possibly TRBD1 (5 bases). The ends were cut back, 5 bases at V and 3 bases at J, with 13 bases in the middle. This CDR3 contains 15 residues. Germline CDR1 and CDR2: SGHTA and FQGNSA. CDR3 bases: TGTGCCAGCAGCGTCAGAGCGGGGGCTAATGAAAAACTGTTTTTT. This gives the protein CASSVRAGANEKLFF.

CDR3 region: CASTRGETQYF. The CDR3, as DNA: TGTGCCAGCACCAGGGGGGAGACCCAGTACTTC. The genes are TRBV5-6 and TRBJ2-5; 7 bases align to TRBD1. The V gene's germline CDR1 is SGHDT and CDR2 YYEEEE. The V and J ends lost 6 bases and 5 bases, in that order; junction bases with no gene match: 1. This CDR3 is built from 11 residues.